The clone carrying this T cell receptor beta chain was counted between two and nine times. Its antigen is unknown. The data originate from a study of beta chain features in type 1 diabetes. Broader study findings: The study found moderately but significantly shorter TCRB CDR3s in all four CD4+ subsets of Type 1 diabetes patients.

Via CD45RO/CCR7/CD25/CD127/CD95/CD27, cells of the CD4+ naive, central memory, regulatory and stem cell-like memory subsets were sorted. Without exception, sorted populations had purity beyond 95%. The CDR3 runs 16 residues. The germline gives CDR1 SGHTA, CDR2 FQGNSA. Trimming removed 1 base from V and 4 bases from J, with 17 bases in between. Expressed TCRB transcripts were sequenced after all isolated RNA was converted to cDNA. Each sample of naive, central memory or regulatory T cells had, on average, about 3.5 million reads. Repertoires were generated with immunoSEQ multiplex PCR, while TCRdb's copy carries only in-frame clones and drops some. The sample carries 250,000 to 300,000 clones, 24% recorded once.

The sample consisted of naive CD4+ T cells from blood. The receptor comes from a woman in her twenties or thirties with type 1 diabetes. This sequence joins TRBV7-2 and TRBJ2-7, with a tentative D call TRBD1 (6 bases). For the CDR3, the DNA is TGTGCCAGCAGCTTAGTAGGGGTTGGACAGACATACGAGCAGTACTTC. It yields the protein CASSLVGVGQTYEQYF.